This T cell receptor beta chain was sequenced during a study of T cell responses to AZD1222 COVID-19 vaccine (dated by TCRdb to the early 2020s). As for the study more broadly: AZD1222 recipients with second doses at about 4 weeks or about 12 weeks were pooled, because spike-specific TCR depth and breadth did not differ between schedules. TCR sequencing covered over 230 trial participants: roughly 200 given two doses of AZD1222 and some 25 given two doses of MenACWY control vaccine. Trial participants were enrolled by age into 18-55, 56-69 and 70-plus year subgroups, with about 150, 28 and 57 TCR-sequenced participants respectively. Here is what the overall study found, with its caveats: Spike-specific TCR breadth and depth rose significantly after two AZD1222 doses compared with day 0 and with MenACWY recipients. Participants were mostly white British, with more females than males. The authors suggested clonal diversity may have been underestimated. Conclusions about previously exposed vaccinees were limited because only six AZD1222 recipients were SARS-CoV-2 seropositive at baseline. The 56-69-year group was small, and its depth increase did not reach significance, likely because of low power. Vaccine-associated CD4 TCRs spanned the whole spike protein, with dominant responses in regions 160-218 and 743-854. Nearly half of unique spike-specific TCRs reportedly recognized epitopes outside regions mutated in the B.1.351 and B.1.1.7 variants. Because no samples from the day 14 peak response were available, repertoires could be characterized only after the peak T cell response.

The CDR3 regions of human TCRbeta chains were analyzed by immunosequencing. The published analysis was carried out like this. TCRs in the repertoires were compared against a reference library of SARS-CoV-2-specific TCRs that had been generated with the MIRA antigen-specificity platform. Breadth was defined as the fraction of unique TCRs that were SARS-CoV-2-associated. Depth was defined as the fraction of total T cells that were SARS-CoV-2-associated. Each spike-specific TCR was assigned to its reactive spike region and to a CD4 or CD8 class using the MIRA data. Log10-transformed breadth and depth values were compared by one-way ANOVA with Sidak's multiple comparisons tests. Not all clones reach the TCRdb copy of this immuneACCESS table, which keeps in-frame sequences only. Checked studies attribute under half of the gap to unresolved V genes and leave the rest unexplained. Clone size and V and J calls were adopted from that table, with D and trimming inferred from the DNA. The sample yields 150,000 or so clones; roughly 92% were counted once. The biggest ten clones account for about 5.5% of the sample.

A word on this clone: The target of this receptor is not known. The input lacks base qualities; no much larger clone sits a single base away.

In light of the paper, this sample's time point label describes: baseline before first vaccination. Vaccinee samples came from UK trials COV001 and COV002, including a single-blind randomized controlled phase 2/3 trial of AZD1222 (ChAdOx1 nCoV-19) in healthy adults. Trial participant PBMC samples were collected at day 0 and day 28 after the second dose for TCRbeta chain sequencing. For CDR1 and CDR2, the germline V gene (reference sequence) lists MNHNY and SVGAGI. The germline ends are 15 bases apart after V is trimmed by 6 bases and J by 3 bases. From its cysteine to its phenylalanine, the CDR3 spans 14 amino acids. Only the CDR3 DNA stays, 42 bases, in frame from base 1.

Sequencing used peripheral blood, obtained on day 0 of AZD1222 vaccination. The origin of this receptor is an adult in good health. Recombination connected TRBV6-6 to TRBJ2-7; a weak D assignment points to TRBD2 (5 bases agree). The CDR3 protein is CASSQVDSVYEQYF. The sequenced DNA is TGTGCCAGCAGCCAAGTAGATAGCGTCTACGAGCAGTACTTC.